What follows are 15 T cell receptor beta chains derived from one specimen sequenced in a study of T-cell reconstitution after alpha-beta-depleted transplantation in children. Unique molecular identifiers were incorporated when the TCRbeta library was constructed. TCRdb reprocessed the PCR reads with MiXCR, giving one entry per CDR3 protein. Of 440,000 or so distinct CDR3 sequences listed, approximately 10% are singletons. Sequencing used PBMCs from the stem cell graft donor, obtained from the stem cell graft. The source of these receptors is a human donor who donated a stem cell graft to a child with acute myeloid leukemia.

The gene calls are TRBV14 and TRBJ2-5, with 7 nucleotides matching TRBD2. The CDR3 sequence is 14 residues long. Germline CDR1 reads SGHDN; CDR2 reads FVKESK. V lost 3 bases, J lost 4 bases, and 5 bases stayed unmatched. CDR3 in DNA: TGTGCCAGCAGCCACGTAGCGGGCGGAGAGACCCAGTACTTC. Amino acids: CASSHVAGGETQYF.

This clonotype was seen a few times. CDR3 amino acids: CASSLRRSPQETQYF. The DNA for the CDR3 is TGTGCCAGCAGTCTGCGCCGGAGCCCACAAGAGACCCAGTACTTC. The V call is TRBV27, the J call TRBJ2-5; D not certain. Germline values: CDR1 MNHEY, CDR2 SMNVEV (reference sequence). The CDR3 sequence is 15 residues long. V lost 5 bases and J lost 2, with 15 bases in between.

This clonotype appeared many times. CDR3: CSAPMEGYTF. The CDR3, as DNA: TGCAGCGCCCCGATGGAGGGCTACACCTTC. The genes are TRBV29-1 and TRBJ1-2; D not resolved. Trimming pared 7 bases from V and 8 bases from J, leaving 11 bases between. From germline, CDR1 is SQVTM and CDR2 ANQGSEA. The CDR3 runs to 10 residues.

The chain combines TRBV2 with TRBJ1-5; D is undetermined. The V end was cut by 2 bases, the J end by 2 bases, with 7 bases between. Germline CDR1 reads SNHLY; CDR2 reads FYNNEI. The CDR3 covers 14 residues. DNA for the CDR3: TGTGCCAGCAGTGAAAGGAGCGGCAATCAGCCCCAGCATTTT. This encodes CASSERSGNQPQHF.

The genes are TRBV4-1 and TRBJ2-2; D unclear. This CDR3 region has 18 residues. From germline, CDR1 is MGHRA and CDR2 YSYEKL. V lost 4 bases and J lost 4, with 22 bases in between. CDR3 amino acids: CASSRQSLDRVLTGELFF. CDR3 coding DNA: TGCGCCAGCAGCCGGCAGAGCCTCGACCGGGTCCTCACCGGGGAGCTGTTTTTT.

This clonotype came up a few times. The chain links TRBV12-3 or TRBV12-4 to TRBJ2-3; 14 positions match TRBD2. The CDR3 is 20 residues long. V lost 3 bases and J lost 0; bases outside the gene matches: 11. CDR3 in DNA: TGTGCCAGCAGTTTTTGGGGAAGGACTAGCGGGAGGACTAGCACAGATACGCAGTATTTT. Translation: CASSFWGRTSGRTSTDTQYF.

This clonotype was counted a few times. J is TRBJ2-1 and V is TRBV18, with a weak D call TRBD2 (5 bases). Germline V gene sequence: CDR1 KGHSH, CDR2 LQKENI. The V end lost 3 bases, the J end lost 4 bases, and 16 bases lay between the germline ends. There are 16 residues in the CDR3. CDR3 in amino acids: CASSPQPPGGYNEQFF. Here the CDR3 DNA reads TGTGCCAGCTCACCCCAGCCGCCGGGCGGGTACAATGAGCAGTTCTTC.

This chain joins TRBV10-3 and TRBJ2-2; no definite D call. V lost 4 bases, J lost 4 bases, and 10 bases lay in between. The CDR3 has 14 residues. CDR1 is ENHRY, CDR2 SYGVKD, per germline. CDR3 bases: TGTGCCATCAGTGCGGTGGGGATCACCGGGGAGCTGTTTTTT. Its protein product is CAISAVGITGELFF.

J is TRBJ1-1 and V is TRBV5-1; 8 bases are shared with TRBD1. CDR3 length: 16 amino acids. Germline values: CDR1 SGHRS, CDR2 YFSETQ. Losses at the gene ends were 4 bases for V and 1 base for J; bases not matched to a gene: 9. In DNA form, the CDR3 reads TGCGCCAGCAGCCCGGAGGGACAGGAGCCGAACACTGAAGCTTTCTTT. Its protein product is CASSPEGQEPNTEAFF.

The chain employs TRBV11-2 and TRBJ2-5; TRBD2 matches 8 bases. CDR1 is SGHAT and CDR2 is FQNNGV in the germline V gene. The V and J ends lost 3 bases and 4 bases, in that order; junction bases with no gene match: 19. The CDR3 sequence is 19 residues long. CDR3 sequence (DNA): TGTGCCAGCAGCTTGACGGGACTAGTGGGGGGGCCTCGTAGAGAGACCCAGTACTTC. Protein sequence: CASSLTGLVGGPRRETQYF.

This clonotype was observed at least ten times. The chain uses TRBV28 and TRBJ1-6; D is perhaps TRBD1 (6 bases). The CDR3 is 15 residues long. V was cut by 4 bases and J by 7 bases, with 14 bases left in between. The germline CDR1 and CDR2 sequences are MDHEN and SYDVKM. The CDR3 sequence: CASSSWGARNSPLHF. The CDR3 DNA follows: TGTGCCAGCAGTTCGTGGGGGGCACGGAATTCACCCCTCCACTTT. Using reference TRBV28 and TRBJ1-6 for the parts outside the CDR3, the full variable domain is DVKVTQSSRYLVKRTGEKVFLECVQDMDHENMFWYRQDPGLGLRLIYFSYDVKMKEKGDIPEGYSVSREKKERFSLILESASTNQTSMYLCASSSWGARNSPLHFGNGTRLTVT.

This clonotype was seen ten or more times. The gene calls are TRBV27 and TRBJ1-2; perhaps TRBD1 as D (6 bases). With 6 bases removed from V and 3 bases from J, the gap between germline ends came to 11 bases. CDR3 length: 13 amino acids. Germline lookup yields CDR1 MNHEY and CDR2 SMNVEV (reference sequence). The CDR3 loop is CASSKPGDYGYTF. In DNA form, the CDR3 reads TGTGCCAGCAGCAAACCAGGGGACTATGGCTACACCTTC.

This clonotype was observed a handful of times. V gene TRBV6-1 combines with J gene TRBJ1-3, with D maybe TRBD1 (5 bases). Per the germline V gene, CDR1 is MNHNS and CDR2 is SASEGT. V was trimmed by 11 bases and J by 1 base, leaving 12 bases between them. This CDR3 is built from 13 residues. The CDR3 loop is CAAGDRSGNTIYF. The DNA for the CDR3 is TGTGCCGCGGGGGATAGGTCTGGAAACACCATATATTTT.

V is TRBV20-1 and J is TRBJ2-5; D ambiguous. This CDR3 contains 19 residues. Germline loops: CDR1 DFQATT, CDR2 SNEGSKA (reference sequence). V lost 0 bases and J lost 1, with 24 bases in between. Here the CDR3 DNA reads TGCAGTGCTAGAGATATGCCGCAGAAGGCCTTTAGCCCCCAAGAGACCCAGTACTTC. Its protein is CSARDMPQKAFSPQETQYF.

This clonotype has only a few counts. The chain's CDR3 is CASSIGGNSYEQYF. The DNA of the CDR3 is TGTGCCAGCAGTATCGGCGGGAACTCCTACGAGCAGTACTTC. The chain has TRBV25-1 and TRBJ2-7, with D perhaps matching TRBD2 (6 bases). In germline, CDR1 is MGHDK, CDR2 SYGVNS. The V and J ends lost 5 bases and 0 bases respectively, with 11 bases between them. The CDR3 extends over 14 amino acids.